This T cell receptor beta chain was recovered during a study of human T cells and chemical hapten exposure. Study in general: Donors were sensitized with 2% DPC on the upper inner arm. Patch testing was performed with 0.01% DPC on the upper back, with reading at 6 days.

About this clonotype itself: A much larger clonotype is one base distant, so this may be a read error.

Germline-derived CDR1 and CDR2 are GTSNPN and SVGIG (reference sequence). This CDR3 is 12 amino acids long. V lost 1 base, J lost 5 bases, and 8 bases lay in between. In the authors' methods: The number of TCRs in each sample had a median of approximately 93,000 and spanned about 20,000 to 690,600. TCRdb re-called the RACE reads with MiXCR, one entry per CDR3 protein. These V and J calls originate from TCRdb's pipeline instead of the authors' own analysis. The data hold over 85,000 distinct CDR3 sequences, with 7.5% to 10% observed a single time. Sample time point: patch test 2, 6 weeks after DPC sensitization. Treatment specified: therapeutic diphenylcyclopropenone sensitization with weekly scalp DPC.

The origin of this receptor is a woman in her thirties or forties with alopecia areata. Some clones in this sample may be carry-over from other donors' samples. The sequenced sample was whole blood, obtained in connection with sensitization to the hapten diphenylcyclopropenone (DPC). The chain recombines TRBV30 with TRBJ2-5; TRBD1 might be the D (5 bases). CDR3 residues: CAWSADSETQYF. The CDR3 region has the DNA TGTGCCTGGAGTGCCGACAGCGAGACCCAGTACTTC.